This T cell receptor beta chain is drawn from a study of T cell changes during pregnancy in multiple sclerosis. Sequenced by immunoSEQ multiplex PCR; TCRdb stores in-frame clones only, minus some. Of about 50,000 clones listed, approximately 90% are singletons. The receptor was isolated from a female donor with multiple sclerosis, enrolled in a pregnancy study. This specimen was CD4+ T cells from peripheral blood mononuclear cells, taken after pregnancy.

The CDR3 bases are TGTGCCAGCAGCTTGATCCCCACAGGTTACAATGAGCAGTTCTTC. This gives the protein CASSLIPTGYNEQFF. The chain is built from TRBV7-2 and TRBJ2-1; possible D gene TRBD1, 5 bases. The CDR3 loop spans 15 amino acids. Trimming left V 3 bases short and J 4 bases short, with 13 bases between. Germline values: CDR1 SGHTA, CDR2 FQGNSA.